This TCR beta chain was sequenced in a study of shared clonotypes between healthy human individuals. Study as a whole: Researchers drew samples from two women and three men aged 18 to 49.

The protocol was immunoSEQ multiplex PCR, while the TCRdb copy is restricted to in-frame clones and leaves out a portion. The data hold a few million clones, with approximately 94% observed a single time. About this clone itself: Other DNA sequences in this specimen translate into the identical CDR3.

The ends lost 6 bases at V and 0 bases at J; junction bases unmatched: 4. Germline CDR1 and CDR2: SGHVS and FNYEAQ. There are 14 residues in the CDR3. Input material: naive CD4+ T cells sorted from blood. Subset: CD45RA+ positively selected. This TCR was recovered from a man aged 18 to 29 in good health. V is TRBV7-6 and J is TRBJ2-7; 8 bases match TRBD1. CDR3 region: CASSPGTGSYEQYF. In DNA, the CDR3 is TGTGCCAGCAGTCCCGGGACAGGCTCCTACGAGCAGTACTTC.